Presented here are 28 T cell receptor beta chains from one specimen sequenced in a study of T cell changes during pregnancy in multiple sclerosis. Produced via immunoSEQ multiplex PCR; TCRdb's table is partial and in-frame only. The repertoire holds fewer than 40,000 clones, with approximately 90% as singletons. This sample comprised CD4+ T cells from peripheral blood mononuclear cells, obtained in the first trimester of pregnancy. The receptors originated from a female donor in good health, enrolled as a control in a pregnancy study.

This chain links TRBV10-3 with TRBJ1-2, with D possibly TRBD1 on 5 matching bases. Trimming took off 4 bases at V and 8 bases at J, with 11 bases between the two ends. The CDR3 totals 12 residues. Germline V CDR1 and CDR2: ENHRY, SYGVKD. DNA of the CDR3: TGTGCCATCAGTGTGGGCCGGGGGGGCTACACCTTC. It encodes CAISVGRGGYTF.

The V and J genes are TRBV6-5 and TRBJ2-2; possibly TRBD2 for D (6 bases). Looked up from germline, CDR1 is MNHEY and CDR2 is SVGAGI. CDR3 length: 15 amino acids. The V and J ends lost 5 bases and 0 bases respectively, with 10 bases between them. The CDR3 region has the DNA TGTGCCAGCAGTAAGGACTATACGAACACCGGGGAGCTGTTTTTT. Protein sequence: CASSKDYTNTGELFF.

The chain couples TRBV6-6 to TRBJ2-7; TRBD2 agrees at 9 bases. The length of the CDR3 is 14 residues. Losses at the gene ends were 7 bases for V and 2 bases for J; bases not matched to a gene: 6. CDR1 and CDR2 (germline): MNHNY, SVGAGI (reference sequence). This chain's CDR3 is CASNLAGDPYEQYF. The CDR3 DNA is TGTGCCAGCAACTTAGCGGGGGACCCCTACGAGCAGTACTTC.

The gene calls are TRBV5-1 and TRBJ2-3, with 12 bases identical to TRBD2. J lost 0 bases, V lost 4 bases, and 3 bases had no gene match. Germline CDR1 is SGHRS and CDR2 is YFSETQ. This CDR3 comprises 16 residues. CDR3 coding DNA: TGCGCCAGCAGCCCCGGACTAGCGGGGAGCACAGATACGCAGTATTTT. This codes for CASSPGLAGSTDTQYF.

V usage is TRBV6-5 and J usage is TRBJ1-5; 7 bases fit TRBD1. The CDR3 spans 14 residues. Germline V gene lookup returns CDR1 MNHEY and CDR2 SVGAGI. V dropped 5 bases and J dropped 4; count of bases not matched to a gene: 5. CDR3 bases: TGTGCCAGCAGTGAGACAGGGCCAAATCAGCCCCAGCATTTT. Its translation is CASSETGPNQPQHF.

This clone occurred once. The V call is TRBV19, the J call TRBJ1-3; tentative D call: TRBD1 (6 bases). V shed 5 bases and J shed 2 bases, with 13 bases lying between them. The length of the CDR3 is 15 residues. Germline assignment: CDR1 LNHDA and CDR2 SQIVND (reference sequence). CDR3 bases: TGTGCCAGTAGTCTAGGCAGGGGAGCTGGAAACACCATATATTTT. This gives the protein CASSLGRGAGNTIYF.

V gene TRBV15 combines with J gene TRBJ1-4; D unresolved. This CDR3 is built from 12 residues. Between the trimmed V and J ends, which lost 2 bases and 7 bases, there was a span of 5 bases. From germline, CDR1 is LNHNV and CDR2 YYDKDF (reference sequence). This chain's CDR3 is CATSRPSEKLFF. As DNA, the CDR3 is TGTGCCACCAGCAGACCGAGTGAAAAACTGTTTTTT.

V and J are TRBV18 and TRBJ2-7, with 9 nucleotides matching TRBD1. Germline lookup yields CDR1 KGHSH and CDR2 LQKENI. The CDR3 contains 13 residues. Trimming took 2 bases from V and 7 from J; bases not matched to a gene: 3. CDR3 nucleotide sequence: TGTGCCAGCTCACCAAGGGACAGGGCAGAGCAGTACTTC. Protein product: CASSPRDRAEQYF.

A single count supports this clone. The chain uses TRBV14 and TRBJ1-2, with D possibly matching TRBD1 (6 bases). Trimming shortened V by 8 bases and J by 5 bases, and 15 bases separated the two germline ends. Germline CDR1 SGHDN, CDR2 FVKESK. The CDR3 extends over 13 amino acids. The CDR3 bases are TGTGCCAGCTCCGGACAGTCCGGGTATGGCTACACCTTC. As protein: CASSGQSGYGYTF.

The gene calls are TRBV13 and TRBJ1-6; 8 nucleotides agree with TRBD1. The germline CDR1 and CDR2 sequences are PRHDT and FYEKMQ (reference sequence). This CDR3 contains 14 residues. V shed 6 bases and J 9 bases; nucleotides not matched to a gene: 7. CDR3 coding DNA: TGTGCCAGCAGTTCCGACAGGGGCACTTCACCCCTCCACTTT. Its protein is CASSSDRGTSPLHF.

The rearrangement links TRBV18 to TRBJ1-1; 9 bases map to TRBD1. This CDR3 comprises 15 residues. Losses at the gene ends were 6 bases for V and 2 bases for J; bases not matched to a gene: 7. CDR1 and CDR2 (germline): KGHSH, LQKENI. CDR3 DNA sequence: TGTGCCAGCTCTACTGGACAGGGGACTAACACTGAAGCTTTCTTT. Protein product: CASSTGQGTNTEAFF.

The CDR3: CASSVGRGGPTSTDTQYF. The CDR3 coding sequence is TGTGCCAGCAGCGTAGGGCGGGGGGGCCCCACGAGCACAGATACGCAGTATTTT. This chain connects TRBV9 to TRBJ2-3; 9 bases are a match to TRBD2. This CDR3 region has 18 residues. Germline V CDR1 and CDR2: SGDLS, YYNGEE. Unmatched junction bases numbered 8, after V lost 0 bases and J lost 0 bases.

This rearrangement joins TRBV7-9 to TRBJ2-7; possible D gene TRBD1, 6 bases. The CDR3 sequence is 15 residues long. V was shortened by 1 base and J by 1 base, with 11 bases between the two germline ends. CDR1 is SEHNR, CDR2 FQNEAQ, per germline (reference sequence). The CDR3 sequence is CASSLGAGVSYEQYF. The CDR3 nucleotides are TGTGCCAGCAGCTTAGGGGCAGGGGTGTCCTACGAGCAGTACTTC. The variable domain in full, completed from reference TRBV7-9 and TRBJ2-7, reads DTGVSQNPRHKITKRGQNVTFRCDPISEHNRLYWYRQTLGQGPEFLTYFQNEAQLEKSRLLSDRFSAERPKGSFSTLEIQRTEQGDSAMYLCASSLGAGVSYEQYFGPGTRLTVT.

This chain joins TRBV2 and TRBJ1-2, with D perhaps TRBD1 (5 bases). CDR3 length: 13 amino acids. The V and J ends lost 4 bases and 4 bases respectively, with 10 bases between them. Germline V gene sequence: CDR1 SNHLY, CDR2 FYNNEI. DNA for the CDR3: TGTGCCAGCAGTGTGGACGGGGGCTATGGCTACACCTTC. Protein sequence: CASSVDGGYGYTF.

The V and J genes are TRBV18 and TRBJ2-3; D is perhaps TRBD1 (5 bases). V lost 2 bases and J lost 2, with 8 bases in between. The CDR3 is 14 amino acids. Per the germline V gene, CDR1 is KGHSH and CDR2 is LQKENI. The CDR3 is CASSPIGVTDTQYF. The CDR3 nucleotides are TGTGCCAGCTCACCAATAGGGGTCACAGATACGCAGTATTTT.

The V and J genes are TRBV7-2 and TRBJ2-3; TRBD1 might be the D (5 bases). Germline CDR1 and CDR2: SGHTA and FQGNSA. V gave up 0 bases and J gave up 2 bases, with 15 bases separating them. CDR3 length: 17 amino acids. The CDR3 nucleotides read TGTGCCAGCAGCTTAGCCGGCAGGGTCCGCGACACAGATACGCAGTATTTT. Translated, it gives CASSLAGRVRDTDTQYF.

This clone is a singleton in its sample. CDR3 sequence reads: CASSPSSGDYNEQFF. DNA for the CDR3: TGTGCCAGCAGCCCCTCTAGCGGGGACTACAATGAGCAGTTCTTC. The chain has TRBV7-2 and TRBJ2-1, with TRBD2 matching 9 bases. Trimming at V came to 5 bases and at J to 3 bases, leaving 5 bases not matched to a gene. The CDR3 runs 15 residues. From germline, CDR1 is SGHTA and CDR2 FQGNSA. The full variable domain, rest sourced from reference TRBV7-2 and TRBJ2-1, is GAGVSQSPSNKVTEKGKDVELRCDPISGHTALYWYRQSLGQGLEFLIYFQGNSAPDKSGLPSDRFSAERTGGSVSTLTIQRTQQEDSAVYLCASSPSSGDYNEQFFGPGTRLTVL.

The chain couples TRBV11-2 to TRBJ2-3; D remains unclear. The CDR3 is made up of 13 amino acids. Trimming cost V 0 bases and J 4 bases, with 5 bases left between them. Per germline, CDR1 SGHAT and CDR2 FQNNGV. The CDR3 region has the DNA TGTGCCAGCAGCTTAGATCATCCAGATACGCAGTATTTT. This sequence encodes CASSLDHPDTQYF.

The CDR3 DNA follows: TGTGCCAGCTCACTCGGGAGTGATGAAAAACTGTTTTTT. Amino acids: CASSLGSDEKLFF. This chain connects TRBV18 to TRBJ1-4, with unresolved D. This CDR3 contains 13 residues. Trimming shortened V by 4 bases and J by 6 bases, and 9 bases separated the two germline ends. CDR1 is KGHSH, CDR2 LQKENI, per germline.

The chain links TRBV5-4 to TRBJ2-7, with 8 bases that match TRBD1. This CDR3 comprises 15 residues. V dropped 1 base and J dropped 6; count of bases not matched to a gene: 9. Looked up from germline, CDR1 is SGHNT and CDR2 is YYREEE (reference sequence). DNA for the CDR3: TGTGCCAGCAGCTTGAGTCCGAGACAGGGGATCGAGCAGTACTTC. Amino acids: CASSLSPRQGIEQYF.

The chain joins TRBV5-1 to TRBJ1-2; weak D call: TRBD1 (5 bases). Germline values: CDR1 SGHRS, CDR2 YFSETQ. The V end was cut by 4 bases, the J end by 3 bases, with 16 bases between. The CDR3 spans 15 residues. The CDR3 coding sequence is TGCGCCAGCAGCGCGAGCGGGGGGAAAGACTATGGCTACACCTTC. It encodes CASSASGGKDYGYTF.

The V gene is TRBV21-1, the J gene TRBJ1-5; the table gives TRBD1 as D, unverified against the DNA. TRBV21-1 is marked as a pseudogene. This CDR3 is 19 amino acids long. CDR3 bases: TGTGCCAGCAGCACCCCAGGGGGCAAAATTCGTTGGGCAAATCAGCCCCAGCATTTT. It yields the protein CASSTPGGKIRWANQPQHF.

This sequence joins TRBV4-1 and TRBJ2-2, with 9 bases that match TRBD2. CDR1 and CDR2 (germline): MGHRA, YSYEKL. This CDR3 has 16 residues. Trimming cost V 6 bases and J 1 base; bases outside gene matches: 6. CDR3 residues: CASRDSGGMNTGELFF. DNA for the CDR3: TGCGCCAGCAGGGATAGCGGGGGAATGAACACCGGGGAGCTGTTTTTT.

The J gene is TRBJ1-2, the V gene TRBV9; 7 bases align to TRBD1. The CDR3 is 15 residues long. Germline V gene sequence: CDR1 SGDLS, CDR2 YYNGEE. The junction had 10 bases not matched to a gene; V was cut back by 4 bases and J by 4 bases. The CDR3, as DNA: TGTGCCAGCAGCACTCGGACAAGGGGGCCCTATGGCTACACCTTC. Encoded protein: CASSTRTRGPYGYTF.

Written as DNA, the CDR3 is TGCGCCAGCAGCACCACTGGGGCAAAAGAGACCCAGTACTTC. Protein product: CASSTTGAKETQYF. This chain uses TRBV5-1 with TRBJ2-5, with TRBD1 as a possible D gene (5 bases). The CDR3 sequence is 14 residues long. Germline lookup yields CDR1 SGHRS and CDR2 YFSETQ. Trimming took off 4 bases at V and 3 bases at J, with 13 bases between the two ends.

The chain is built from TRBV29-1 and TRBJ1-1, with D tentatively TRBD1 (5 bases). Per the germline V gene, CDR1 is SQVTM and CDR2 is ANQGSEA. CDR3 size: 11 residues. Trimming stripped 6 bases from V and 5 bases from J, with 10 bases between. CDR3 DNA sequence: TGCAGCGTCTGGCGGACAACTGAAGCTTTCTTT. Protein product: CSVWRTTEAFF.

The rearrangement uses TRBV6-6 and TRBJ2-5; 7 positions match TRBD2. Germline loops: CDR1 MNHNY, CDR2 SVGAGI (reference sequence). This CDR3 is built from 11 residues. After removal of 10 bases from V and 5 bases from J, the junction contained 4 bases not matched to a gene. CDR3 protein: CATAAGETQYF. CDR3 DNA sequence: TGTGCCACCGCAGCGGGGGAGACCCAGTACTTC.

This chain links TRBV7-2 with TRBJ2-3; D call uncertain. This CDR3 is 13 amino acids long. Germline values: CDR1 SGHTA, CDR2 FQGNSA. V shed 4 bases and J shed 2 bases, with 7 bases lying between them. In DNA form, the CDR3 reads TGTGCCAGCAGCTGGGCCATCACAGATACGCAGTATTTT. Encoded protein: CASSWAITDTQYF. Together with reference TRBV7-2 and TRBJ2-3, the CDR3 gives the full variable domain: GAGVSQSPSNKVTEKGKDVELRCDPISGHTALYWYRQSLGQGLEFLIYFQGNSAPDKSGLPSDRFSAERTGGSVSTLTIQRTQQEDSAVYLCASSWAITDTQYFGPGTRLTVL.